The clone carrying this T cell receptor beta chain was seen only a few times. The antigen is not known. The data were taken from a study of beta chain features in type 1 diabetes. About the research overall: Sorted cells from all samples, numbering almost 110 million, were examined.

All of the isolated RNA was reverse transcribed, so expressed TCRB transcripts were sequenced. Profiling relied on immunoSEQ multiplex PCR, and the TCRdb table lists in-frame clones only, not all of them. The table records about 370,000 clones, 8% to 10% of them present only once. Stem cell-like memory, regulatory, central memory and naive CD4+ cells were sorted via CD45RO/CCR7/CD25/CD127/CD95/CD27. Study findings and constraints: Moderately but significantly shorter TCRB CDR3s were found in Type 1 diabetes patients in all four CD4+ subsets.

Trimming took off 7 bases at V and 0 bases at J, with 16 bases between the two ends. The CDR3 contains 17 residues. Germline values: CDR1 SNHLY, CDR2 FYNNEI. Sequencing was performed on central memory CD4+ T cells from blood. This sequence was found in a man in his thirties or forties with type 1 diabetes. This chain uses TRBV2 with TRBJ2-6; possible D gene TRBD2, 6 bases. The CDR3 DNA sequence: TGTGCCAGCAATGATGAGCGGGCCAGCTCTGGGGCCAACGTCCTGACTTTC. Its translation: CASNDERASSGANVLTF.